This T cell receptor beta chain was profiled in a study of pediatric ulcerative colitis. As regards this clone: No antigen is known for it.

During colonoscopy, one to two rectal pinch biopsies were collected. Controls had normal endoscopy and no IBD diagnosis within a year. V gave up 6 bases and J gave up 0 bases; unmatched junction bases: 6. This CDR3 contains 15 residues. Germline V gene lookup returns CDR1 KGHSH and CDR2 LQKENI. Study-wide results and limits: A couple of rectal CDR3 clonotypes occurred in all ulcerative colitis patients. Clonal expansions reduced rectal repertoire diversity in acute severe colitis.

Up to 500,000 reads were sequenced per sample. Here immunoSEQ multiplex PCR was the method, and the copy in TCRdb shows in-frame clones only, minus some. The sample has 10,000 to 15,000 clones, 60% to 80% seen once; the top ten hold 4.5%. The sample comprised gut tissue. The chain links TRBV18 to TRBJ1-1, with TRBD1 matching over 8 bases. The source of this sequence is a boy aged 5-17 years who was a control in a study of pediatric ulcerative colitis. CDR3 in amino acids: CASSSRQGMNTEAFF. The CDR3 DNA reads TGTGCCAGCTCCTCTCGACAGGGGATGAACACTGAAGCTTTCTTT.